The clone carrying this TCR beta chain was observed a few times. In germline, CDR1 is SGDLS, CDR2 YYNGEE. The CDR3 spans 15 residues. J gave up 3 bases and V 5 bases, and 8 bases lay outside the gene matches. These data originate in a study of blood T cells in healthy people across ages. Overall study context: There was about one barcoded beta molecule captured by template switching per two T cells.

Healthy individuals of Caucasian origin from Russia, aged roughly 6 to 95, served as donors. Through a sample-barcoded 5' primer and a J-beta primer mix, a second PCR was run for about 6 to 12 cycles. One entry per CDR3 protein results from TCRdb running MiXCR on the 5' RACE reads. This sample has 1.5 million to 1.9 million distinct CDR3 sequences, with 40% to 45% found just once. The chain uses TRBV9 and TRBJ1-2; 9 bases map to TRBD1. Sequences were obtained from blood. This sequence originates from a woman aged 18-29 years in good health. In DNA form, the CDR3 reads TGTGCCAGCAGAAAAGGACAGGGGATATACTATGGCTACACCTTC. Its protein product is CASRKGQGIYYGYTF.